This TCR beta chain was recovered during a study of OX40 agonist ivuxolimab in advanced cancers. Method: immunoSEQ multiplex PCR; TCRdb's copy keeps in-frame clones and lacks some. The table records approximately 82,000 clones, around 84% of them present only once. The CDR3 is 15 residues long. J gave up 3 bases and V 6 bases, and 10 bases lay outside the gene matches. Germline V lookup: CDR1 MNHEY, CDR2 SMNVEV (reference sequence). Sequenced here: CD4+ or CD8+ T cells sorted from blood, sampled in a trial of the OX40 agonist ivuxolimab. The chain is built from TRBV27 and TRBJ2-7, with TRBD2 matching 8 bases. This sequence was found in an adult with an advanced solid tumor such as melanoma, head and neck, liver or kidney cancer. The CDR3 nucleotides are TGTGCCAGCAGCGCCATAGCGGGAAAGAGCTACGAGCAGTACTTC. The encoded protein is CASSAIAGKSYEQYF.